This T cell receptor (beta chain) was sequenced in a study of T cell repertoires in cytomegalovirus infection (dated by TCRdb to the late 2010s). In the study overall: Donor HLA type was relevant to the analysis, because carriage of CMV infection together with the matching HLA type was indicated by public TCR beta signatures. Overall study outcomes, separate from this receptor: In both this cohort and an independent cohort of approximately 350 donors, the cumulative frequency of public TCR beta family members distinguished carriers of CMV infection plus the relevant HLA type. The ex vivo response was dominated by HLA-C-restricted CMV-specific TCR beta clonotypes, which also provided the single most frequent clonotype in two of eight donors.

The sequencer listed for this sample is Illumina HiSeq 1500. TCRdb took the public reads, trimmed them with fastp at Q25, ran MiXCR for clone calling and kept in-frame beta chains. CDR3 protein sequences are deduplicated, and each keeps its most common genes and DNA. This sample has 250,000 to 350,000 distinct CDR3 sequences in its table, and roughly 24% of those were observed once. The ten largest account for roughly 13% of the sample. Regarding this clonotype: The antigen this receptor binds is unknown. One base away lies a much larger clone, so this may be a sequencing read error.

Including cysteine and phenylalanine, the CDR3 has 16 amino acids. Only the CDR3 DNA is retained, 48 bases long and in frame from the first base. Sequences SGHTA (CDR1) and FQGTGA (CDR2) are obtained from the germline V gene. The clonotype comes from a human donor in good health (CMV status not recorded). Some clones in this sample may be carry-over from other donors' samples. The specimen sequenced was PBMCs. The chain links TRBV7-3 with TRBJ2-3; 9 bases in between match TRBD2. Read as DNA, the sequence is TGTGCCAGCAGCTCCGAGGGGCGGGGGGGCACAGATATGCAGTATTTT. Its amino acids are CASSSEGRGGTDMQYF.